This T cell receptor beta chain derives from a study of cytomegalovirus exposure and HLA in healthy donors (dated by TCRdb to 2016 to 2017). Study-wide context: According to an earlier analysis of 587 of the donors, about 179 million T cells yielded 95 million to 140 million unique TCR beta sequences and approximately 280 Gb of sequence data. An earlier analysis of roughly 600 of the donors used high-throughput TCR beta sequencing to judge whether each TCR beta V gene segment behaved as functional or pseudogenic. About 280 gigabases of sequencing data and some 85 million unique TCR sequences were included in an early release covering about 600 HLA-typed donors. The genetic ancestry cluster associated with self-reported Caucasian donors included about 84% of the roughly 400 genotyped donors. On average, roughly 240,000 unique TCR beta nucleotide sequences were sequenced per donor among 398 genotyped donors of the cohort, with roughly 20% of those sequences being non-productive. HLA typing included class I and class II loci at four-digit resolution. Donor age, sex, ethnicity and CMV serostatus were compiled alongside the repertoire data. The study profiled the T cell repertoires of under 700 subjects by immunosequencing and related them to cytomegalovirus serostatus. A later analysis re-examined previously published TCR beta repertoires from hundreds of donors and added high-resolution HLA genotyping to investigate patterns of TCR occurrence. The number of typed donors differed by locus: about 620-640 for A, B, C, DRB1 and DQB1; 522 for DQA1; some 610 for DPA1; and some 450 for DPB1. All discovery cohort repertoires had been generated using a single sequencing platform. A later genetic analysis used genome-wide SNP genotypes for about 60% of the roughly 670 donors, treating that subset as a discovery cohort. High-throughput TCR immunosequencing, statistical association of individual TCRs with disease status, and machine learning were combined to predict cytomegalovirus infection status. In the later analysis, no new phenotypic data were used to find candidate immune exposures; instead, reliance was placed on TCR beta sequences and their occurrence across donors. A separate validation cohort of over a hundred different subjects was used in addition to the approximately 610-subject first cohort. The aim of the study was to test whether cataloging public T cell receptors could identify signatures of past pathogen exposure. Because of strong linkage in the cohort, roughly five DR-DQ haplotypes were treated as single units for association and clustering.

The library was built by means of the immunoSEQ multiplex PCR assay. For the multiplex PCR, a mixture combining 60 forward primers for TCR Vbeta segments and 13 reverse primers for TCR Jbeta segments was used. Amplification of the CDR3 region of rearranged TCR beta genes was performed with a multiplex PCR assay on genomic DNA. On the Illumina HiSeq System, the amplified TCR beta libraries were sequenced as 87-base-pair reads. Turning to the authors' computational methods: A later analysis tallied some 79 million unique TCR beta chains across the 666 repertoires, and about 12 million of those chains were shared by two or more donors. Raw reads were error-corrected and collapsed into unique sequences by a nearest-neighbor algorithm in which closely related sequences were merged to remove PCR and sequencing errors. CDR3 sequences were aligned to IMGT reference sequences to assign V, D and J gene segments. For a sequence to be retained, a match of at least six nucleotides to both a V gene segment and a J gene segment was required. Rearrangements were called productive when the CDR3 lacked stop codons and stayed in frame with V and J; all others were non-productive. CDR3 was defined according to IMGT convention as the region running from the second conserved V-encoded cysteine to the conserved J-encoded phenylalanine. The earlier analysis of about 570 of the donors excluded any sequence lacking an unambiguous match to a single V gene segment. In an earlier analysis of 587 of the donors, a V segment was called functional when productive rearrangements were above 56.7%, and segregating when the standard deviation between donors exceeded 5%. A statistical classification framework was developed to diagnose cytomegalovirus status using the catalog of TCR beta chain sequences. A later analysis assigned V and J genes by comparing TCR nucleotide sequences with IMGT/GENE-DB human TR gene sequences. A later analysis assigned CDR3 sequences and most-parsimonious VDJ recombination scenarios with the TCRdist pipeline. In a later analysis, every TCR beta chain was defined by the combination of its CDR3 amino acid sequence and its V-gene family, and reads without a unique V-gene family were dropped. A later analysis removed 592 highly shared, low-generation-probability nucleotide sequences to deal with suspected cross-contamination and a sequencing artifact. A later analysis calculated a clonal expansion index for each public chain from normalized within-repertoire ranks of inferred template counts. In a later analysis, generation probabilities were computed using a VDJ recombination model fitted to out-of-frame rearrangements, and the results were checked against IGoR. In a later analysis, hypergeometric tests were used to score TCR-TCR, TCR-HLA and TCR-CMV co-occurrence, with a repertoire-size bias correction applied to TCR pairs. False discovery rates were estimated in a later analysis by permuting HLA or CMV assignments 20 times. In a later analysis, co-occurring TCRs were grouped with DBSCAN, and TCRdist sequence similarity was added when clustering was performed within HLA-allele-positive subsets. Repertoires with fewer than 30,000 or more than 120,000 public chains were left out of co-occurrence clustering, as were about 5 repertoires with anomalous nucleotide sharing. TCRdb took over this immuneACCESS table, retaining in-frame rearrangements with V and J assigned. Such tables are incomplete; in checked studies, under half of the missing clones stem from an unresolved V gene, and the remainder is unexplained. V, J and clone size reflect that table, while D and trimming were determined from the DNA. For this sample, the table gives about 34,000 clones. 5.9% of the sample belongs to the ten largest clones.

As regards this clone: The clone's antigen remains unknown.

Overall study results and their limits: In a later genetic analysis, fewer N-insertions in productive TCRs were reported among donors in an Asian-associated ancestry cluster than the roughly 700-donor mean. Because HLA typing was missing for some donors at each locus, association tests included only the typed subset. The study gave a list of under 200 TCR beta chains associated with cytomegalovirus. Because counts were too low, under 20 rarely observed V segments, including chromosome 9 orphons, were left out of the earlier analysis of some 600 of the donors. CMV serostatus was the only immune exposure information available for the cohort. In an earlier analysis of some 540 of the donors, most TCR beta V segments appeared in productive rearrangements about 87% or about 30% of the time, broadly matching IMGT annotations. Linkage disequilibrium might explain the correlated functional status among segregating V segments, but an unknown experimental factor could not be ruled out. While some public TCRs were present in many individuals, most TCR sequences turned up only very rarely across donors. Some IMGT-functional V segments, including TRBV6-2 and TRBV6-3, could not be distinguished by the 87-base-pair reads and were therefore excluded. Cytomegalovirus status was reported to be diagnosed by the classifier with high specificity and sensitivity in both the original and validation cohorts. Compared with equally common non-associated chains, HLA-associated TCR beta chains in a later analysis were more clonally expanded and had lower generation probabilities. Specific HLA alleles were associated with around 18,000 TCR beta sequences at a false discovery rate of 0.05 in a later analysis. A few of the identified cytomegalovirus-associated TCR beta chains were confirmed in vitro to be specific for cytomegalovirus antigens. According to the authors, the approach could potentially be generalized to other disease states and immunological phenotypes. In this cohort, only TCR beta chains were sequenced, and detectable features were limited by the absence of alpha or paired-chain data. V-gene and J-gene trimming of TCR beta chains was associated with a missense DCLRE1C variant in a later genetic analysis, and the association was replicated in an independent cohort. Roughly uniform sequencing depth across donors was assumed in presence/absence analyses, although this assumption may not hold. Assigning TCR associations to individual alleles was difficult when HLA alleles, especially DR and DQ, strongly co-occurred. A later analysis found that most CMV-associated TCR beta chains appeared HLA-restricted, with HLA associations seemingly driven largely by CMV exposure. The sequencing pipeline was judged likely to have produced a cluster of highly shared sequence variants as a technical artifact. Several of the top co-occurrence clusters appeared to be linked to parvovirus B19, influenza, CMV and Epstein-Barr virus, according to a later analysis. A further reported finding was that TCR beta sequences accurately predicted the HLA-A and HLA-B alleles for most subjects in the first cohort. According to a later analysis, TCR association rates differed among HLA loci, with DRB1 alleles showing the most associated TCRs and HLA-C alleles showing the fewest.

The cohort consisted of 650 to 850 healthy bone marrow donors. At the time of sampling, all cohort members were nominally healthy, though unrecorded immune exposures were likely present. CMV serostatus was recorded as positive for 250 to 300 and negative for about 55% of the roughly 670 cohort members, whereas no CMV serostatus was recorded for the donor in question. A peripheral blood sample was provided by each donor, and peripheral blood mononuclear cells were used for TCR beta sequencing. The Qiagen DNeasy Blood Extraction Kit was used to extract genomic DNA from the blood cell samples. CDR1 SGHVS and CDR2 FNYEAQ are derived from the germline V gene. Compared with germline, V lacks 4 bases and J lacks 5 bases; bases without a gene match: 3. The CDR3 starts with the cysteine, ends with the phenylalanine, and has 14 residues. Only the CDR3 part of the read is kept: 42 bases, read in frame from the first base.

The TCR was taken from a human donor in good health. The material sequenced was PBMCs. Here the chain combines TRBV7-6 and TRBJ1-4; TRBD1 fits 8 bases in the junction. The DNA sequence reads TGTGCCAGCAGCTCCTGGGACAGGAATGAAAAACTGTTTTTT. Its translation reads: CASSSWDRNEKLFF.